Listed below are T cell receptor beta chains from one sample, sequenced in a study of blood T cell repertoires in COVID-19. Sequenced by immunoSEQ multiplex PCR; TCRdb stores in-frame clones only, minus some. The sample lists some 87,000 clones; roughly nine tenths were seen once. The material sequenced was peripheral blood. These receptors originate from a woman in her 70s with acute or convalescent COVID-19. The CDR3 runs from the conserved cysteine through the conserved F or W. Not all rows give a size; the values are once, few, many and, for expanded clones, a class.

size	length	V	J	CDR3
NA	15	TRBV27	TRBJ1-2	CASSPYTGGDGGYTF
NA	14	TRBV7-9	TRBJ2-6	CASLRGTGANVLTF
once	13	TRBV28	TRBJ1-4	CASSAQGVEKLFF
NA	20	TRBV23-1	TRBJ2-5	CASSQSTNPPGKEPKETQYF
few	13	TRBV5-1	TRBJ2-2	CASSREGPGELFF
NA	14	TRBV5-6	TRBJ1-4	CASSLRQASEKLFF
NA	13	TRBV28	TRBJ1-5	CASSQPGNQPQHF
NA	15	TRBV29-1	TRBJ2-5	CSVEDWARETETQYF
NA	15	TRBV30	TRBJ1-4	CAWSVHVRINEKLFF
NA	15	TRBV27	TRBJ2-3	CASSRTSGSSSTQYF
NA	12	TRBV30	TRBJ2-1	CAWRGQGIIQFF
NA	13	TRBV19	TRBJ2-3	CASSTTGTDTQYF
NA	17	TRBV3-1/TRBV3-2	TRBJ2-4	CASSQGGGLALKNIQYF
NA	14	TRBV18	TRBJ2-3	CASSPNRETDTQYF
NA	13	TRBV28	TRBJ2-2	CASSFAVTGELFF
NA	16	TRBV6-1	TRBJ2-2	CASSEAGTANTGELFF
NA	15	TRBV27	TRBJ2-7	CASSRQGPSSYEQYF
NA	15	TRBV5-6	TRBJ1-2	CASSSVPGVNYGYTF
NA	11	TRBV25-1	TRBJ1-6	CASSESRILHF
once	14	TRBV18	TRBJ1-2	CASSQRTANYGYTF
NA	15	TRBV5-1	TRBJ1-2	CATSSGGTSPYGYTF
few	14	TRBV4-1	TRBJ2-1	CASSRASGPNEQFF
NA	14	TRBV19	TRBJ1-1	CASSIEFSNTEAFF